Presented here are 10 T cell receptor beta chains from one specimen sequenced in a study of blood T cell repertoires in COVID-19. TCRdb keeps only in-frame clones here, not all; method: immunoSEQ multiplex PCR. The sample has about 300,000 clones; about nine tenths are singletons. The specimen sequenced was PBMCs or T cells enriched from blood (not recorded which). The receptors originated from a man aged 25-40 years who had recovered from COVID-19.

The count of this clone is one. The DNA of the CDR3 is TGTGCCAGCAGACAGGACAGCTCCTGGACGGAGACCCAGTACTTC. It yields the protein CASRQDSSWTETQYF. The chain combines TRBV5-4 with TRBJ2-5, with D perhaps matching TRBD1 (6 bases). CDR1 is SGHNT, CDR2 YYREEE, per germline (reference sequence). The CDR3 length is 15 residues. Between the trimmed V and J ends, which lost 5 bases and 5 bases, there was a span of 19 bases.

The rearrangement joins TRBV5-5 to TRBJ1-3, with D perhaps matching TRBD1 (5 bases). Trimming cost V 0 bases and J 0 bases, with 13 bases left between them. The germline gives CDR1 SGHKS, CDR2 YYEKEE (reference sequence). The CDR3 length is 17 residues. The CDR3 region is CASSLEGTPHSGNTIYF. For the CDR3, the DNA is TGTGCCAGCAGCTTGGAAGGGACTCCACACTCTGGAAACACCATATATTTT.

The CDR3 loop reads CASSRSGRSEAKNIQYF. CDR3 sequence (DNA): TGTGCCAGCAGCCGAAGCGGGCGGTCAGAAGCCAAAAACATTCAGTACTTC. This sequence joins TRBV11-3 and TRBJ2-4; D is possibly TRBD2 (6 bases). V dropped 5 bases and J dropped 0 bases, with 17 bases sitting between them. The CDR3 has 17 residues. Germline CDR1 is SGHNT and CDR2 is YENEEA.

The J gene is TRBJ1-4, the V gene TRBV27, with 9 bases identical to TRBD1. V was pared by 6 bases and J by 7 bases, with 6 bases of the junction left unmatched. Germline CDR1 and CDR2: MNHEY and SMNVEV (reference sequence). The CDR3 spans 14 residues. CDR3 loop: CASRPGTGREKLFF. CDR3 in DNA: TGTGCCAGCAGGCCCGGGACAGGGCGTGAAAAACTGTTTTTT.

V gene TRBV4-1 combines with J gene TRBJ2-7, with 7 bases fitting TRBD2. CDR1 MGHRA and CDR2 YSYEKL come from the germline V gene. The CDR3 totals 16 residues. The V gene end was trimmed by 0 bases and the J gene end by 0 bases; junction bases not matched to a gene: 5. Here the CDR3 DNA reads TGCGCCAGCAGCCAAGATCGCGGGGGTAGCTCCTACGAGCAGTACTTC. Translated, it gives CASSQDRGGSSYEQYF.

This chain uses TRBV9 with TRBJ1-4; 10 bases agree with TRBD1. Germline V lookup: CDR1 SGDLS, CDR2 YYNGEE. V dropped 3 bases and J dropped 8; count of bases not matched to a gene: 22. The CDR3 length is 20 residues. CDR3 loop: CASSGSRAGTGAVAGEKLFF. Written as DNA, the CDR3 is TGTGCCAGCAGCGGCTCAAGGGCCGGGACAGGGGCCGTCGCGGGGGAAAAACTGTTTTTT.

The chain recombines TRBV24-1 with TRBJ2-1; 11 nucleotides agree with TRBD1. The CDR3 spans 16 residues. Germline CDR1 reads KGHDR; CDR2 reads SFDVKD. The V and J ends lost 1 base and 8 bases, in that order; junction bases with no gene match: 6. CDR3 region: CATSDFGDRGSDEQFF. DNA of the CDR3: TGTGCCACCAGTGATTTTGGGGACAGGGGGAGCGATGAGCAGTTCTTC.

This clone was detected only once. The chain is built from TRBV10-3 and TRBJ1-2, with 9 bases lining up with TRBD1. The CDR3 is 14 residues long. V shed 5 bases, J shed 3 bases, and the junction held 4 bases outside the gene matches. Per germline, CDR1 ENHRY and CDR2 SYGVKD. CDR3 protein: CAISWTGEDYGYTF. CDR3 sequence (DNA): TGTGCCATCAGTTGGACAGGGGAGGACTATGGCTACACCTTC.

The V and J genes are TRBV5-4 and TRBJ1-1, with 9 bases aligning to TRBD1. V shed 1 base and J 0 bases; nucleotides not matched to a gene: 4. The CDR3 loop spans 16 amino acids. Germline loops: CDR1 SGHNT, CDR2 YYREEE (reference sequence). CDR3 residues: CASSLKTGGLNTEAFF. As DNA, the CDR3 is TGTGCCAGCAGCTTGAAGACAGGGGGGCTGAACACTGAAGCTTTCTTT.

The genes are TRBV29-1 and TRBJ1-1; 7 nucleotides match TRBD1. Germline CDR1 and CDR2: SQVTM and ANQGSEA. Unmatched junction bases numbered 10, after V lost 6 bases and J lost 3 bases. The CDR3 runs 14 residues. CDR3 region: CSVALTGTYTEAFF. CDR3 sequence (DNA): TGCAGCGTAGCACTGACAGGGACTTACACTGAAGCTTTCTTT. The full variable domain, with the rest looked up from reference TRBV29-1 and TRBJ1-1, is SAVISQKPSRDICQRGTSLTIQCQVDSQVTMMFWYRQQPGQSLTLIATANQGSEATYESGFVIDKFPISRPNLTFSTLTVSNMSPEDSSIYLCSVALTGTYTEAFFGQGTRLTVV.